There are many counts of the clone carrying this T cell receptor beta chain. The entry originates in a study of human T cells and chemical hapten exposure. The time point: patch test 1, 2 weeks after DPC sensitization. Stated treatment: therapeutic diphenylcyclopropenone sensitization with weekly scalp DPC. TCRdb re-derived calls from the RACE reads in MiXCR, one entry per CDR3 protein. The sample shows around 120,000 distinct CDR3 sequences, roughly 11% of them seen only once. Trimming removed 7 bases from V and 1 base from J, with 10 bases in between. This CDR3 comprises 14 residues. Looked up from germline, CDR1 is SNHLY and CDR2 is FYNNEI.

Here the sequenced sample was whole blood, taken in connection with sensitization to the hapten diphenylcyclopropenone (DPC). This clonotype was obtained from a woman aged 40 to 50 with alopecia areata. Some clones in this sample may be carry-over from other donors' samples. The chain links TRBV2 to TRBJ2-2; D call uncertain. The CDR3 reads CASKVTQNTGELFF. The CDR3 DNA sequence: TGTGCCAGCAAGGTCACCCAGAACACCGGGGAGCTGTTTTTT.